Each of the 29 T cell receptor beta chains below was sequenced from the same sample in a study of blood T cell repertoires in COVID-19. Assay: immunoSEQ multiplex PCR; the TCRdb copy retains only in-frame clones and omits some. The data hold 96,000 or so clones, with 88% observed a single time. The sequenced material came from peripheral blood. All receptors derive from a woman older than 75 with acute or convalescent COVID-19.

V gene TRBV24-1 combines with J gene TRBJ1-2, with D tentatively TRBD1 (5 bases). This CDR3 is built from 12 residues. Germline V lookup: CDR1 KGHDR, CDR2 SFDVKD. V dropped 5 bases and J dropped 2 bases, with 5 bases sitting between them. The chain's CDR3 is CATSAGNYGYTF. The CDR3 coding sequence is TGTGCCACCAGTGCAGGGAACTATGGCTACACCTTC.

The V and J genes are TRBV7-9 and TRBJ1-1, with TRBD1 matching over 10 bases. Trimming removed 5 bases from V and 2 bases from J; junction bases left unmatched: 5. The CDR3 extends over 15 amino acids. Germline values: CDR1 SEHNR, CDR2 FQNEAQ (reference sequence). The CDR3 protein is CASSPLTGGNTEAFF. The CDR3 nucleotides read TGTGCCAGCAGCCCGTTGACAGGGGGCAACACTGAAGCTTTCTTT.

The DNA for the CDR3 is TGTGCCAGCAGCCCACAGATGAGAGGAAACACCATATATTTT. This codes for CASSPQMRGNTIYF. This chain joins TRBV7-2 and TRBJ1-3; unclear D gene. V lost 5 bases, J lost 4 bases, and 12 bases lay in between. From germline, CDR1 is SGHTA and CDR2 FQGNSA. There are 14 residues in the CDR3.

This chain joins TRBV5-1 and TRBJ1-3; D is uncertain. This CDR3 region has 15 residues. The germline V gene encodes CDR1 SGHRS and CDR2 YFSETQ. Trimming removed 4 bases from V and 2 bases from J, with 13 bases in between. CDR3 protein: CASSPAGLTGNTIYF. CDR3 nucleotide sequence: TGCGCCAGCAGCCCCGCAGGTTTGACTGGAAACACCATATATTTT. Full variable domain (remainder filled in from reference TRBV5-1 and TRBJ1-3): KAGVTQTPRYLIKTRGQQVTLSCSPISGHRSVSWYQQTPGQGLQFLFEYFSETQRNKGNFPGRFSGRQFSNSRSEMNVSTLELGDSALYLCASSPAGLTGNTIYFGEGSWLTVV.

The chain is built from TRBV7-9 and TRBJ1-2; 7 bases match TRBD1. Per the germline V gene, CDR1 is SEHNR and CDR2 is FQNEAQ (reference sequence). The CDR3 is 13 residues long. J was trimmed by 4 bases and V by 5 bases; bases with no gene match: 4. This chain's CDR3 is CASSTPGGYGYTF. CDR3 DNA: TGTGCCAGCAGCACACCAGGGGGCTATGGCTACACCTTC.

This clone has a handful of counts. The chain joins TRBV19 to TRBJ2-1; a weak D match, TRBD2 (6 bases). Germline CDR1 and CDR2: LNHDA and SQIVND (reference sequence). The V gene lost 7 bases and the J gene lost 12 bases, with 16 bases spanning the gap. The CDR3 length is 12 residues. CDR3 loop: CASTEGSGVQFF. CDR3 bases: TGTGCCAGTACGGAGGGTAGCGGCGTGCAGTTCTTC.

The genes are TRBV7-9 and TRBJ2-2, with unresolved D. The V end was cut by 3 bases, the J end by 7 bases, with 9 bases between. Germline values: CDR1 SEHNR, CDR2 FQNEAQ (reference sequence). The CDR3 is made up of 13 amino acids. CDR3 DNA: TGTGCCAGCAGCTTGCCGAATAGCGGGGAGCTGTTTTTT. Its translation is CASSLPNSGELFF. The full variable domain, completed using reference TRBV7-9 and TRBJ2-2, is DTGVSQNPRHKITKRGQNVTFRCDPISEHNRLYWYRQTLGQGPEFLTYFQNEAQLEKSRLLSDRFSAERPKGSFSTLEIQRTEQGDSAMYLCASSLPNSGELFFGEGSRLTVL.

CDR3 DNA: TGTGCCAGCAGCCGCGGGTCCTATAATTCACCCCTCCACTTT. It yields the protein CASSRGSYNSPLHF. This sequence joins TRBV16 and TRBJ1-6, with D uncertain. The CDR3 is made up of 14 amino acids. Trimming cost V 4 bases and J 1 base, with 5 bases left between them. Looked up from germline, CDR1 is KGHSY and CDR2 is FQNENV. Looking up the rest from reference TRBV16 and TRBJ1-6 gives the full variable domain: GEEVAQTPKHLVRGEGQKAKLYCAPIKGHSYVFWYQQVLKNEFKFLISFQNENVFDETGMPKERFSAKCLPNSPCSLEIQATKLEDSAVYFCASSRGSYNSPLHFGNGTRLTVT.

V usage is TRBV4-2 and J usage is TRBJ2-1; 7 bases line up with TRBD2. Germline CDR1 LGHNA, CDR2 YNFKEQ. With 5 bases clipped from V and 3 bases from J, the junction kept 7 bases outside the gene matches. CDR3 length: 15 residues. In DNA form, the CDR3 reads TGTGCCAGCAGCTCTCTAGCGGACCTCTACAATGAGCAGTTCTTC. It yields the protein CASSSLADLYNEQFF.

This chain links TRBV7-8 with TRBJ2-2; 8 bases match TRBD2. V lost 1 base to trimming and J lost 6 bases; unmatched junction nucleotides: 7. CDR1 SGHVS and CDR2 FQNEAQ come from the germline V gene. This CDR3 contains 16 residues. The chain's CDR3 is CASSLVGGLVAGELFF. DNA of the CDR3: TGTGCCAGCAGCTTAGTAGGGGGACTAGTTGCCGGGGAGCTGTTTTTT.

This chain links TRBV6-2 or TRBV6-3 with TRBJ2-6; no clear D gene. The V end was cut by 0 bases, the J end by 2 bases, with 5 bases between. The CDR3 runs 15 residues. Looked up from germline, CDR1 is MNHEY and CDR2 is SVGEGT. The chain's CDR3 is CASSYSPAGANVLTF. The CDR3 nucleotides read TGTGCCAGCAGTTACTCGCCAGCTGGGGCCAACGTCCTGACTTTC.

The CDR3 DNA is TGTGCCAGAGGACAGTCTACGGGGAAGCAGTACTTC. This gives the protein CARGQSTGKQYF. The chain couples TRBV30 to TRBJ2-7, with D possibly being TRBD1 (6 bases). The CDR3 has 12 residues. The V gene lost 8 bases and the J gene lost 8 bases, with 19 bases spanning the gap. The germline V gene encodes CDR1 GTSNPN and CDR2 SVGIG (reference sequence).

V usage is TRBV28 and J usage is TRBJ1-2; no definite D call. Trimming took off 6 bases at V and 4 bases at J, with 9 bases between the two ends. The germline gives CDR1 MDHEN, CDR2 SYDVKM. The CDR3 loop spans 12 amino acids. CDR3 region: CASSTEIYGYTF. The CDR3 DNA reads TGTGCCAGCAGCACAGAAATCTATGGCTACACCTTC.

On this clone itself: An end of the junction differs from the germline gene, which may be a read error. This chain uses TRBV29-1 with TRBJ2-1; 9 bases are a match to TRBD2. CDR1 and CDR2 from the germline V gene are SQVTM and ANQGSEA. This CDR3 has 16 residues. CDR3 amino acids: CSIEGSGGSSYNEQFF. The CDR3 nucleotides read TGCAGCATTGAAGGTAGCGGGGGTAGCTCCTACAATGAGCAGTTCTTC.

This chain links TRBV5-8 with TRBJ2-7; a possible D gene is TRBD2 (5 bases). The CDR3 is 14 residues long. CDR1 is SGHTS, CDR2 YDEGEE, per germline. V lost 7 bases, J lost 2 bases, and 16 bases lay in between. The CDR3 bases are TGTGCCAGCCCCCCAAGGCCGGGAACCTACGAGCAGTACTTC. Encoded protein: CASPPRPGTYEQYF.

V is TRBV2 and J is TRBJ1-1; no firm D call. V was shortened by 1 base and J by 11 bases, with 11 bases between the two germline ends. The CDR3 is made up of 12 amino acids. The germline gives CDR1 SNHLY, CDR2 FYNNEI. CDR3 sequence (DNA): TGTGCCAGCAGTGAAGAGTACAGCAGGGCTTTCTTT. Residues: CASSEEYSRAFF.

This clone was recorded once. The junction shows a germline mismatch at one end, possibly a read error. The chain links TRBV5-1 to TRBJ2-1; D perhaps matches TRBD2 (6 bases). Looked up from germline, CDR1 is SGHRS and CDR2 is YFSETQ. This CDR3 spans 15 amino acids. CDR3 amino acids: CASSLGLASYSEQFF. As DNA, the CDR3 is TGCGCCAGCAGCTTGGGCCTAGCGAGCTACAGTGAGCAGTTCTTC.

The V and J genes are TRBV30 and TRBJ1-1; D is ambiguous. The CDR3 runs 14 residues. V was trimmed by 3 bases and J by 4 bases, leaving 15 bases between them. CDR1 and CDR2 (germline): GTSNPN, SVGIG (reference sequence). CDR3 protein: CAWSAGSLVTEAFF. Written as DNA, the CDR3 is TGTGCCTGGAGCGCCGGTTCACTTGTCACTGAAGCTTTCTTT.

The genes are TRBV5-1 and TRBJ2-5; possibly TRBD1 for D (5 bases). The ends were cut back, 4 bases at V and 5 bases at J, with 12 bases in the middle. The CDR3 has 13 amino acids. The V gene's germline CDR1 is SGHRS and CDR2 YFSETQ. The CDR3 region has the DNA TGCGCCAGCAGCCAGGGAAATGGGGAGACCCAGTACTTC. Translation: CASSQGNGETQYF. The variable domain in full, completed from reference TRBV5-1 and TRBJ2-5, reads KAGVTQTPRYLIKTRGQQVTLSCSPISGHRSVSWYQQTPGQGLQFLFEYFSETQRNKGNFPGRFSGRQFSNSRSEMNVSTLELGDSALYLCASSQGNGETQYFGPGTRLLVL.

As for this clone: Other DNA sequences of this sample code for an identical CDR3. This chain links TRBV19 with TRBJ2-1, with a tentative D call TRBD1 (6 bases). The CDR3 extends over 15 amino acids. Trimming removed 3 bases at V and 1 base at J, with 10 bases between. Germline V gene lookup returns CDR1 LNHDA and CDR2 SQIVND (reference sequence). The CDR3 DNA follows: TGTGCCAGTAGTATCCTTACAGGGTCCTACAATGAGCAGTTCTTC. It codes for CASSILTGSYNEQFF.

This clone was recorded once. The chain links TRBV14 to TRBJ2-7, with D perhaps TRBD2 (7 bases). The ends were cut back, 1 base at V and 0 bases at J, with 16 bases in the middle. Per the germline V gene, CDR1 is SGHDN and CDR2 is FVKESK. The CDR3 has 17 amino acids. The CDR3 nucleotides read TGTGCCAGCAGCCAAGGCCTCCTAAGGGGGGGCTCCTACGAGCAGTACTTC. Encoded protein: CASSQGLLRGGSYEQYF.

This chain links TRBV25-1 with TRBJ2-3, with D uncertain. Germline V CDR1 and CDR2: MGHDK, SYGVNS. This CDR3 comprises 14 residues. V lost 1 base and J lost 4, with 9 bases in between. In nucleotides, the CDR3 is TGTGCCAGCAGTGAATTGTGGGCATCAGATACGCAGTATTTT. The encoded protein is CASSELWASDTQYF. Full variable domain (remainder filled in from reference TRBV25-1 and TRBJ2-3): EADIYQTPRYLVIGTGKKITLECSQTMGHDKMYWYQQDPGMELHLIHYSYGVNSTEKGDLSSESTVSRIRTEHFPLTLESARPSHTSQYLCASSELWASDTQYFGPGTRLTVL.

The rearrangement joins TRBV6-5 to TRBJ1-2; 8 bases map to TRBD1. This CDR3 is 16 amino acids long. V lost 0 bases to trimming and J lost 8 bases; unmatched junction nucleotides: 11. The germline gives CDR1 MNHEY, CDR2 SVGAGI. The DNA of the CDR3 is TGTGCCAGCAGTTACTCATTCGACAGGGGACTTGGGGGCTACACCTTC. Translating it yields CASSYSFDRGLGGYTF.

This clone was seen just once. The V call is TRBV3-1 (or the pseudogene TRBV3-2), the J call TRBJ2-1; D remains ambiguous. Germline V gene lookup returns CDR1 LGHDT and CDR2 YNNKEL (reference sequence). Trimming cost V 2 bases and J 10 bases, with 9 bases left between them. The CDR3 has 12 residues. As DNA, the CDR3 is TGTGCCAGCAGCCAAATCCCGAGCGAGCAGTTCTTC. Its translation: CASSQIPSEQFF.

This clone was found a few times. This chain joins TRBV28 and TRBJ1-4; D is unclear. Looked up from germline, CDR1 is MDHEN and CDR2 is SYDVKM. V was shortened by 5 bases and J by 0 bases, with 13 bases between the two germline ends. This CDR3 comprises 16 residues. The CDR3 loop reads CASSGSASSTNEKLFF. As DNA, the CDR3 is TGTGCCAGCAGTGGATCAGCGAGTTCAACTAATGAAAAACTGTTTTTT.

The chain recombines TRBV6-2 or TRBV6-3 with TRBJ2-5; 7 bases agree with TRBD2. CDR1 is MNHEY and CDR2 is SVGEGT in the germline V gene. V lost 2 bases to trimming and J lost 5 bases; unmatched junction nucleotides: 2. The CDR3 spans 13 residues. The DNA for the CDR3 is TGTGCCAGCAGTTACAGGGAGGGGGAGACCCAGTACTTC. Its protein is CASSYREGETQYF.

This chain connects TRBV14 to TRBJ1-1; 9 bases match TRBD1. This CDR3 region has 16 residues. CDR1 and CDR2 from the germline V gene are SGHDN and FVKESK. Trimming cost V 0 bases and J 3 bases; bases outside gene matches: 5. The CDR3 protein is CASSQDVGQGHTEAFF. Here the CDR3 DNA reads TGTGCCAGCAGCCAAGATGTAGGACAGGGGCACACTGAAGCTTTCTTT.

The chain has TRBV4-3 and TRBJ1-6; the match to TRBD1 covers 7 bases. Unmatched junction bases numbered 15, after V lost 4 bases and J lost 6 bases. The CDR3 is made up of 18 amino acids. CDR1 and CDR2 from the germline V gene are LGHNA and YSLEER. The CDR3 region has the DNA TGCGCCAGCAGCCTCCTTCCCCCAAACAGGGGAACTAATTCACCCCTCCACTTT. Its translation is CASSLLPPNRGTNSPLHF.

The rearrangement links TRBV6-5 to TRBJ1-2; D possibly corresponds to TRBD1 (5 bases). V was trimmed by 4 bases and J by 4 bases, leaving 16 bases between them. This CDR3 region has 15 residues. Germline lookup yields CDR1 MNHEY and CDR2 SVGAGI. The CDR3 DNA sequence: TGTGCCAGCAGTTCTACAGGAGTTTCGTCCTATGGCTACACCTTC. Protein: CASSSTGVSSYGYTF.